This T cell receptor (beta chain) stems from a study of metastatic and nonmetastatic thyroid tumors. As for the study in general: Across peripheral blood and tumor or nodule tissue samples taken from malignant and benign thyroid patients, the repertoires were compared with one another.

Prior to thyroid surgery, none of the patients had received any treatment. CDR1 is MDHEN, CDR2 SYDVKM, per germline. V was shortened by 6 bases and J by 4 bases, with 10 bases between the two germline ends. There are 13 residues in the CDR3. This clone was recorded at least ten times. Its antigen is not identified. Study results and limitations: A significant increase in TCR beta diversity was reportedly seen in malignant thyroid tumors relative to benign nodules, in blood and tumor.

Source study methods: Construction of a distant-metastasis classifier for papillary thyroid cancer relied on CDR3 differences across clinicopathological groups. TCRdb re-processed the PCR reads through MiXCR. In this record, the V and J calls reflect TCRdb's handling and not the investigators' own analysis. Seen here are 25,000 to 35,000 clones, approximately 4% observed once, and the top ten hold roughly 21%. The specimen was blood. This chain connects TRBV28 to TRBJ1-5; D uncertain. The TCR originated in a female donor with papillary thyroid cancer or a benign thyroid nodule (not recorded which). Some clones in this sample may be carry-over from other donors' samples. The CDR3 DNA reads as TGTGCCAGCAGGTCAAGGGTGAATCAGCCCCAGCATTTT. Amino acids: CASRSRVNQPQHF. Based on the CDR3 plus reference TRBV28 and TRBJ1-5, the full variable domain is DVKVTQSSRYLVKRTGEKVFLECVQDMDHENMFWYRQDPGLGLRLIYFSYDVKMKEKGDIPEGYSVSREKKERFSLILESASTNQTSMYLCASRSRVNQPQHFGDGTRLSIL.